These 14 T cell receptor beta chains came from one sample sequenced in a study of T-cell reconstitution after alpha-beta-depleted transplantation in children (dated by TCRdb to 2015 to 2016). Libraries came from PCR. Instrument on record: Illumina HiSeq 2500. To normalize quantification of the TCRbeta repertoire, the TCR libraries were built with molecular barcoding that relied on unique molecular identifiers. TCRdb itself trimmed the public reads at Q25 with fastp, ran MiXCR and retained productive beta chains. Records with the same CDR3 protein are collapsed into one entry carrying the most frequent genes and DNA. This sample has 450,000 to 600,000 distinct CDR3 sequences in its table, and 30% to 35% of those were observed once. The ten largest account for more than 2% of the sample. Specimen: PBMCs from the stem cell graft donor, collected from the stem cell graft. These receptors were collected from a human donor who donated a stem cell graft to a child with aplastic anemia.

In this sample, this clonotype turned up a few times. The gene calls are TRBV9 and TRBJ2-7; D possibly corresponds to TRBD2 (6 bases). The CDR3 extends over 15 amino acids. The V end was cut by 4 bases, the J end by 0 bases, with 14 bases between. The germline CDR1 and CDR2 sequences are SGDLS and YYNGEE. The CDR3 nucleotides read TGTGCCAGCAGCCCTCGGGAGTTTAGCTCCTACGAGCAGTACTTC. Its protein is CASSPREFSSYEQYF.

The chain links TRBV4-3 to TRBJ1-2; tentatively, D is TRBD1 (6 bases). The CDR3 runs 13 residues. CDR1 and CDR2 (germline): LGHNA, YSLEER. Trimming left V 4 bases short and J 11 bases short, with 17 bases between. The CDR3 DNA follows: TGCGCCAGCAGCCTAGAACGGGGGCGAGGGTACACCTTC. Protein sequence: CASSLERGRGYTF.

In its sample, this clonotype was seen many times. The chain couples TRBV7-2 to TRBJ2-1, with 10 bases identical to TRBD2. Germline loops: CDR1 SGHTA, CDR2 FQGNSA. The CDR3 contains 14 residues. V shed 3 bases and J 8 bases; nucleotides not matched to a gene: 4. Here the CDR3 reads CASSLGLAQYEQFF. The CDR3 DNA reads TGTGCCAGCAGCTTGGGACTAGCGCAGTATGAGCAGTTCTTC.

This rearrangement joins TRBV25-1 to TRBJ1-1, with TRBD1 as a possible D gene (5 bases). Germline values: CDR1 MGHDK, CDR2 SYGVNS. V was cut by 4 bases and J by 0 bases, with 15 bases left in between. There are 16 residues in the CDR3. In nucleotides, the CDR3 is TGTGCCAGCAGTGGAATGGGGAAGGGGATGAACACTGAAGCTTTCTTT. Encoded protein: CASSGMGKGMNTEAFF.

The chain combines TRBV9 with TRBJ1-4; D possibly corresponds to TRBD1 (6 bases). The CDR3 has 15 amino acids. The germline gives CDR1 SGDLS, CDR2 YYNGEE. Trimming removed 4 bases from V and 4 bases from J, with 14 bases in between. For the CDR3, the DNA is TGTGCCAGCAGCCCCCACAGGGTACATAATGAAAAACTGTTTTTT. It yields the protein CASSPHRVHNEKLFF.

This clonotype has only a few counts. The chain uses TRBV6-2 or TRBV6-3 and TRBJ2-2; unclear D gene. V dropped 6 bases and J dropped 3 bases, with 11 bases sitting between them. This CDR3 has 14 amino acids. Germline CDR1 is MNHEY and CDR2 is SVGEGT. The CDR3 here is CASSSTLHTGELFF. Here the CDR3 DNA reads TGTGCCAGCAGCTCTACCTTGCACACCGGGGAGCTGTTTTTT.

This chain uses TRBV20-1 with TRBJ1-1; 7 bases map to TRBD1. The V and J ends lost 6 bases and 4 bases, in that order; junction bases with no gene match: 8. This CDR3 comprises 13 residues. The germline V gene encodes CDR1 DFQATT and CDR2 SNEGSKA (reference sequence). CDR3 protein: CSARVGTATEAFF. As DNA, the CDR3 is TGCAGTGCCCGGGTTGGGACAGCCACTGAAGCTTTCTTT.

As DNA, the CDR3 is TGTGCCAGCAGTTCCGGGACAGGGGTAAACTATGGCTACACCTTC. Its translation is CASSSGTGVNYGYTF. The chain links TRBV25-1 to TRBJ1-2; TRBD1 matches at 10 bases. CDR3 size: 15 residues. V trimming: 5 bases; J trimming: 2 bases; junction bases outside the gene matches: 5. Germline assignment: CDR1 MGHDK and CDR2 SYGVNS.

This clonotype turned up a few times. Written as DNA, the CDR3 is TGCAGTGCTAGACTAGCGGGAGGGCCGGGGTCCCAGTACTTC. Its translation: CSARLAGGPGSQYF. This sequence joins TRBV20-1 and TRBJ2-5, with 12 bases fitting TRBD2. The CDR3 contains 14 residues. Losses at the gene ends were 2 bases for V and 9 bases for J; bases not matched to a gene: 7. Germline V gene lookup returns CDR1 DFQATT and CDR2 SNEGSKA (reference sequence).

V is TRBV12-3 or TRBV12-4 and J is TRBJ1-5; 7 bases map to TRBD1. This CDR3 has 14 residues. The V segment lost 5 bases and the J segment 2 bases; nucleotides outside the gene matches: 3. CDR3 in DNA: TGTGCCAGCAGTATGGGACAGCGCAATCAGCCCCAGCATTTT. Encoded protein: CASSMGQRNQPQHF.

The CDR3 coding sequence is TGCAGTGCTAGCGCGGGGGCCCACCTGCTAGGCTACGAGCAGTACTTC. Translation gives CSASAGAHLLGYEQYF. The rearrangement uses TRBV20-1 and TRBJ2-7; possibly TRBD2 for D (7 bases). Trimming cost V 3 bases and J 3 bases, with 21 bases left between them. The CDR3 consists of 16 residues. The germline V gene has CDR1 DFQATT and CDR2 SNEGSKA (reference sequence).

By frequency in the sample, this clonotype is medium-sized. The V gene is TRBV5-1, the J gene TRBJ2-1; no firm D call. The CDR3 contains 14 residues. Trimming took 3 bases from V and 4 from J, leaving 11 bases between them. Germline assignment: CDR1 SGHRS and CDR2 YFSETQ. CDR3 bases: TGCGCCAGCAGCTCCACGGGCGGATACAATGAGCAGTTCTTC. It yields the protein CASSSTGGYNEQFF.

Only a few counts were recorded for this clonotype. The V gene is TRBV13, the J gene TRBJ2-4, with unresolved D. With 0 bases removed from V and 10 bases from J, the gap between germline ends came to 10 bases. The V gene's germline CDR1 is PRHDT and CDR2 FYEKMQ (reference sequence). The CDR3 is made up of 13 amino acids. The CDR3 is CASSLGTGWIQYF. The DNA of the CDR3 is TGTGCCAGCAGCTTAGGTACCGGATGGATTCAGTACTTC.

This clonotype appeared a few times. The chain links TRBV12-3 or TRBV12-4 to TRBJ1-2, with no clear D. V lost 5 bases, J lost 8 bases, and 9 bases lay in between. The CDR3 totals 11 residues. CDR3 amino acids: CASSLWGGYTF. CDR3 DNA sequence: TGTGCCAGCAGTCTTTGGGGAGGCTACACCTTC.